The clone carrying this T cell receptor (beta chain) was counted many times. What it recognizes is unknown. The sample carries other DNA sequences with the same CDR3. Sequencing templates came from extracted RNA that was reverse transcribed into cDNA. Clones were read by immunoSEQ multiplex PCR, and TCRdb kept only the in-frame ones, dropping some. The profile shows about 200,000 clones, roughly 57% of them singletons. The entry originates in a study of CD8+ T cells in alopecia areata. Whole-study findings and limits: Mouse data revealed clearer TCR sharing than patient data did, a gap possibly tied to HLA. Among the cells sequenced in scalp samples are also the resident alphabeta T cells of normal skin.

This CDR3 is 14 amino acids long. CDR1 is SGHVS, CDR2 FNYEAQ, per germline. Trimming removed 1 base from V and 6 bases from J, with 12 bases in between. The receptor was derived from a human donor with alopecia areata. This sample comprised CD4+ T cells sorted from blood, obtained at week 0. The chain combines TRBV7-6 with TRBJ1-1; D may be TRBD1 (6 bases). The CDR3 DNA reads as TGTGCCAGCAGCTTAGGTACAGGGAGGTCTGAAGCTTTCTTT. It is translated as CASSLGTGRSEAFF.